This TCR beta chain was profiled in a study of T cell clonotyping in hematopoietic cell transplantation. Method: immunoSEQ multiplex PCR; TCRdb's copy keeps in-frame clones and lacks some. The sample holds over 10,000 clones, roughly 90% seen once. Trimming took off 2 bases at V and 3 bases at J, with 11 bases between the two ends. This CDR3 is built from 15 residues. Germline CDR1 and CDR2: MDHEN and SYDVKM. The source of this sequence is a female patient aged 45-60 years who had an allogeneic stem cell transplant from an unrelated donor, so the T cells may come from the graft donor. Some clones in this sample may be carry-over from other donors' samples. The chain recombines TRBV28 with TRBJ1-3, with D tentatively TRBD1 (5 bases). The sample here was PBMCs, taken 100 days after allogeneic stem cell transplant. CDR3: CASSLDSYGGNTIYF. CDR3 in DNA: TGTGCCAGCAGTTTAGACAGCTACGGTGGAAACACCATATATTTT. The entire variable domain, with the rest obtained from reference TRBV28 and TRBJ1-3, is as follows: DVKVTQSSRYLVKRTGEKVFLECVQDMDHENMFWYRQDPGLGLRLIYFSYDVKMKEKGDIPEGYSVSREKKERFSLILESASTNQTSMYLCASSLDSYGGNTIYFGEGSWLTVV.